One T cell receptor beta chain is described in this entry. Its target is not known. The repertoire was sequenced with immunoSEQ multiplex PCR; TCRdb's copy has only in-frame clones and lacks some. The repertoire holds some 13,000 clones, with around 83% as singletons. Described time point: cycle 4 day 1 (C4D1), after about 6 weeks of nivolumab. Every single patient, without exception, relapsed after autologous stem cell transplantation, and brentuximab vedotin exposure varied. By magnetic negative selection, CD4+ T cells were purified from thawed PBMCs. Germline V gene lookup returns CDR1 MDHEN and CDR2 SYDVKM. Trimming pared 5 bases from V and 3 bases from J, leaving 5 bases between. This CDR3 spans 13 amino acids. The sample originates from a study of PD-1 blockade in classical Hodgkin lymphoma. Study observations and caveats: Diminished baseline TCR diversity has been reported in newly diagnosed patients relative to healthy donors. The study found that TCR diversity rose significantly by C4D1 in CD4+ but not CD8+ cells.

The clonotype was recovered from a human donor with classical Hodgkin lymphoma. The sample here was CD4+ T cells from blood, taken before the fourth cycle of nivolumab. The chain combines TRBV28 with TRBJ2-6; no clear D. The CDR3 DNA reads TGTGCCAGCAGTCCAAATGGGGCCAACGTCCTGACTTTC. It translates to CASSPNGANVLTF.